This T cell receptor (beta chain) stems from a study of molecular identifiers for immune sequencing clone quantification. Naive CD8 T cells were FACS-sorted by CD8+CD4-CCR7+CD45RA+ markers. TCRdb processed the PCR reads anew with MiXCR; each CDR3 protein has one entry. The data contain some 680,000 distinct CDR3 sequences, roughly 27% of them singletons. From germline, CDR1 is MNHEY and CDR2 SVGEGT. The CDR3 is made up of 16 amino acids. The ends lost 5 bases at V and 0 bases at J; junction bases unmatched: 5. This clonotype has a handful of counts. The chain combines TRBV6-2 or TRBV6-3 with TRBJ1-5, with 9 bases fitting TRBD1. This receptor was taken from a human donor in good health. Some libraries in this study had Jurkat cell RNA spiked in. Sequenced input: naive CD8+ T cells from blood, with Jurkat cell RNA spiked in. Noted subset: FACS-sorted CD8+CD4-CCR7+CD45RA+ naive T cells. The CDR3 DNA reads as TGTGCCAGCAGTCCACAGGGGGCGTATAGCAATCAGCCCCAGCATTTT. Amino acids: CASSPQGAYSNQPQHF.